This T cell receptor (beta chain) was captured by sequencing in a study of blood T cell repertoires in COVID-19. Whole-study context: The United States, Italy and Spain supplied acute and convalescent COVID-19 samples. Sources were T cells, B-cell-depleted T cells, or PBMCs; the material itself was cDNA or gDNA.

Germline loops: CDR1 ENHRY, CDR2 SYGVKD. This CDR3 is 15 amino acids long. With V trimmed by 6 bases and J by 1 base, 7 bases remained unmatched. Under the authors' procedure: It was from reference gene primer amplification that nucleated cell counts were estimated. The assay was immunoSEQ multiplex PCR, and TCRdb's table has in-frame clones only and misses some. V, J and clone size are those of that table, while D and trimming were read from the DNA. Of about 210,000 clones detected, 80% to 85% appear once; the ten largest clones hold about 4.8%. The specimen was peripheral blood. The chain recombines TRBV10-3 with TRBJ2-5; 8 positions agree with TRBD2. The receptor comes from a woman in her seventies with COVID-19, enrolled during active disease. The CDR3 here is CAIRGAGDGQETQYF. CDR3 sequence (DNA): TGTGCCATCAGAGGAGCGGGAGATGGCCAAGAGACCCAGTACTTC.